The 20 T cell receptor beta chains below all came from one sample that was sequenced in a study of human T cells and chemical hapten exposure. TCRdb re-derived calls from the RACE reads in MiXCR, one entry per CDR3 protein. The sample has some 100,000 distinct CDR3 sequences, roughly a tenth seen once; the top ten hold more than 3%. Time point given: patch test 2, 6 weeks after DPC sensitization. This sample's treatment: therapeutic diphenylcyclopropenone sensitization with weekly scalp DPC. Here the sequenced sample was whole blood, taken in connection with sensitization to the hapten diphenylcyclopropenone (DPC). The receptors were sampled from a woman aged 40 to 50 with alopecia areata. Some clones in this sample may be carry-over from other donors' samples.

The gene calls are TRBV6-5 and TRBJ1-3; 7 positions agree with TRBD1. The germline V gene has CDR1 MNHEY and CDR2 SVGAGI. With 7 bases clipped from V and 0 bases from J, the junction kept 3 bases outside the gene matches. This CDR3 has 14 residues. The CDR3 DNA reads as TGTGCCAGCAAAGGGGGCGGCTCTGGAAACACCATATATTTT. It encodes CASKGGGSGNTIYF.

This clonotype occurred many times. J is TRBJ1-2 and V is TRBV20-1; D is perhaps TRBD1 (5 bases). Trimming stripped 0 bases from V and 3 bases from J, with 11 bases between. Germline lookup yields CDR1 DFQATT and CDR2 SNEGSKA (reference sequence). This CDR3 has 14 residues. DNA of the CDR3: TGCAGTGCTAGAGAGGCAGGGTTTGACTATGGCTACACCTTC. This gives the protein CSAREAGFDYGYTF.

V is TRBV23-1 and J is TRBJ2-5; D is ambiguous. TRBV23-1 falls under the ORF class, with uncertain function. The CDR3 totals 12 residues. Between the trimmed V and J ends, which lost 0 bases and 5 bases, there was a span of 4 bases. CDR3: CASSQSWETQYF. As DNA, the CDR3 is TGCGCCAGCAGTCAATCCTGGGAGACCCAGTACTTC.

This clonotype occurred many times. V is TRBV5-1 and J is TRBJ1-4; D remains ambiguous. Trimming stripped 0 bases from V and 4 bases from J, with 13 bases between. The CDR3 length is 16 residues. Germline values: CDR1 SGHRS, CDR2 YFSETQ. This chain's CDR3 is CASSLGGVSRNEKLFF. The CDR3, as DNA: TGCGCCAGCAGCTTGGGCGGGGTTTCCCGTAATGAAAAACTGTTTTTT. The full variable domain, rest sourced from reference TRBV5-1 and TRBJ1-4, is KAGVTQTPRYLIKTRGQQVTLSCSPISGHRSVSWYQQTPGQGLQFLFEYFSETQRNKGNFPGRFSGRQFSNSRSEMNVSTLELGDSALYLCASSLGGVSRNEKLFFGSGTQLSVL.

There are a few counts of this clonotype. The V and J genes are TRBV4-3 and TRBJ1-2; 12 nucleotides line up with TRBD1. The CDR3 extends over 17 amino acids. V was clipped by 0 bases and J by 4 bases; unmatched bases: 6. CDR1 and CDR2 from the germline V gene are LGHNA and YSLEER. The CDR3 DNA reads TGCGCCAGCAGCCAAGATGGGACAGGGGGCTTCGCCTATGGCTACACCTTC. This translates into CASSQDGTGGFAYGYTF.

The chain has TRBV2 and TRBJ2-7, with 7 bases matching TRBD2. CDR1 SNHLY and CDR2 FYNNEI come from the germline V gene. The length of the CDR3 is 13 residues. V lost 7 bases, J lost 6 bases, and 9 bases stayed unmatched. The CDR3: CASILEIAGEQYF. CDR3 DNA: TGTGCCAGCATCCTCGAGATAGCGGGCGAGCAGTACTTC.

This clonotype has more than one count but fewer than ten. J is TRBJ2-7 and V is TRBV3-1; 7 nucleotides agree with TRBD1. Germline values: CDR1 LGHDT, CDR2 YNNKEL (reference sequence). The CDR3 extends over 14 amino acids. V trimming: 0 bases; J trimming: 3 bases; junction bases outside the gene matches: 2. The CDR3 sequence: CASSQDPGGYEQYF. CDR3 coding DNA: TGTGCCAGCAGCCAAGATCCAGGGGGCTACGAGCAGTACTTC.

This clonotype came up many times. The rearrangement joins TRBV20-1 to TRBJ2-7, with D perhaps TRBD1 (6 bases). There are 14 residues in the CDR3. V was clipped by 3 bases and J by 7 bases, with 19 bases between them. From germline, CDR1 is DFQATT and CDR2 SNEGSKA (reference sequence). CDR3 sequence: CSARRAGAAAEQYF. Here the CDR3 DNA reads TGCAGTGCTAGGAGGGCAGGGGCAGCCGCAGAGCAGTACTTC.

V and J are TRBV6-5 and TRBJ1-4; the match to TRBD1 covers 10 bases. The CDR3 totals 15 residues. CDR1 and CDR2 from the germline V gene are MNHEY and SVGAGI. The V segment lost 8 bases and the J segment 6 bases; nucleotides outside the gene matches: 9. The CDR3 loop is CASRNVGQGHEKLFF. Written as DNA, the CDR3 is TGTGCCAGCCGTAACGTGGGACAGGGGCATGAAAAACTGTTTTTT.

This rearrangement joins TRBV6-6 to TRBJ2-3; the D is unclear. This CDR3 spans 14 amino acids. V was pared by 4 bases and J by 1 base, with 9 bases between. Germline V CDR1 and CDR2: MNHNY, SVGAGI (reference sequence). This CDR3 is CASSSPDGTDTQYF. The CDR3, as DNA: TGTGCCAGCAGTTCCCCCGACGGCACAGATACGCAGTATTTT.

The table lists this clonotype with a few counts. The chain combines TRBV19 with TRBJ2-5; 7 bases are a match to TRBD1. CDR1 and CDR2 from the germline V gene are LNHDA and SQIVND (reference sequence). This CDR3 contains 17 residues. The V gene end was trimmed by 4 bases and the J gene end by 5 bases; junction bases not matched to a gene: 16. The CDR3 DNA follows: TGTGCCAGTAGTACCGACAGGGATGGGGACATCCATGAGACCCAGTACTTC. Its protein is CASSTDRDGDIHETQYF.

The chain couples TRBV20-1 to TRBJ2-5; D unclear. The V gene's germline CDR1 is DFQATT and CDR2 SNEGSKA (reference sequence). Deletions cut 0 bases from V and 1 base from J, with 9 bases between. There are 14 residues in the CDR3. Written as DNA, the CDR3 is TGCAGTGCTAGAGAAGGCCAGCCCCAAGAGACCCAGTACTTC. This codes for CSAREGQPQETQYF.

Ten or more counts support this clonotype. The J gene is TRBJ2-7, the V gene TRBV30, with D possibly being TRBD1 or TRBD2 (5 bases each). CDR3 length: 13 amino acids. V dropped 6 bases and J dropped 4 bases, with 16 bases sitting between them. The germline V gene encodes CDR1 GTSNPN and CDR2 SVGIG (reference sequence). The CDR3 DNA sequence: TGTGCCTGTACGGGACCGCTAGCTTACGAGCAGTACTTC. As protein: CACTGPLAYEQYF.

The chain combines TRBV12-3 or TRBV12-4 with TRBJ1-5; D remains ambiguous. The V end was cut by 6 bases, the J end by 4 bases, with 10 bases between. The CDR3 runs 13 residues. The CDR3 here is CASSKERNQPQHF. The CDR3 coding sequence is TGTGCCAGCAGCAAGGAACGGAATCAGCCCCAGCATTTT.

The genes are TRBV5-5 and TRBJ2-1, with D perhaps matching TRBD2 (6 bases). Germline CDR1 is SGHKS and CDR2 is YYEKEE (reference sequence). The CDR3 runs to 15 residues. V gave up 6 bases and J gave up 0 bases, with 13 bases separating them. CDR3: CASTTGGTSYNEQFF. CDR3 bases: TGTGCCAGCACCACTGGGGGGACCTCCTACAATGAGCAGTTCTTC.

In its sample, this clonotype was seen a few times. The V and J genes are TRBV20-1 and TRBJ2-7; weak D call: TRBD1 (6 bases). CDR1 is DFQATT, CDR2 SNEGSKA, per germline (reference sequence). CDR3 size: 14 residues. V dropped 0 bases and J dropped 3 bases, with 12 bases sitting between them. CDR3 bases: TGCAGTGCTAGAGACGTCGGCAGGGGCTACGAGCAGTACTTC. Amino acids: CSARDVGRGYEQYF.

This clonotype occurred a few times. CDR3 sequence: CSAPGTGQNTEAFF. CDR3 nucleotide sequence: TGCAGTGCGCCCGGGACAGGGCAGAACACTGAAGCTTTCTTT. J is TRBJ1-1 and V is TRBV20-1, with 9 positions matching TRBD1. The CDR3 is made up of 14 amino acids. V shed 6 bases and J 1 base; nucleotides not matched to a gene: 6. Germline V lookup: CDR1 DFQATT, CDR2 SNEGSKA (reference sequence).

This clonotype turned up a few times. The chain employs TRBV18 and TRBJ1-1; D is unclear. Germline V gene data show CDR1 as KGHSH and CDR2 as LQKENI. This CDR3 spans 15 amino acids. Trimming took off 2 bases at V and 3 bases at J, with 13 bases between the two ends. CDR3: CASSPGSDGDTEAFF. The CDR3 DNA follows: TGTGCCAGCTCACCAGGTAGTGATGGGGACACTGAAGCTTTCTTT.

Only a few counts were recorded for this clonotype. This chain joins TRBV6-5 and TRBJ1-6, with D possibly TRBD1 on 5 matching bases. The CDR3 is 14 residues long. CDR1 and CDR2 (germline): MNHEY, SVGAGI. Trimming shortened V by 2 bases and J by 6 bases, and 8 bases separated the two germline ends. The CDR3 reads CASSYKGPNSPLHF. As DNA, the CDR3 is TGTGCCAGCAGTTACAAGGGGCCTAATTCACCCCTCCACTTT.

The V gene is TRBV4-3, the J gene TRBJ2-7; D tentatively reads TRBD1 or TRBD2 (5 bases each). Trimming took 0 bases from V and 2 from J, leaving 8 bases between them. Germline CDR1 is LGHNA and CDR2 is YSLEER. This CDR3 is 14 amino acids long. CDR3 sequence reads: CASSQDWGTYEQYF. In nucleotides, the CDR3 is TGCGCCAGCAGCCAAGATTGGGGGACCTACGAGCAGTACTTC.